This entry lists 26 T cell receptor beta chains sequenced from one sample in a study of graft-versus-host responses after intestinal transplantation (dated by TCRdb to about 2021). To prepare the library, the immunoSEQ multiplex PCR assay was applied. In TCRdb, the immuneACCESS table is reduced to in-frame sequences with V and J assigned. These tables do not hold every clone; where another copy was compared, an unresolved V gene accounts for under half, and the others remain unexplained. The sample table contains 1,500 or so clones; only one count was recorded for more than 85% of them. Together, the top ten hold roughly 7.3% of the sample. Here the sequenced sample was PBMCs, taken 8 days after intestinal transplant. These receptors were collected from a human patient who received an intestinal transplant, so some T cells may come from the graft donor.

This chain joins TRBV15 and TRBJ2-7; D gene unclear. This CDR3 contains 14 residues. Trimming removed 0 bases at V and 3 bases at J, with 9 bases between. Germline V gene sequence: CDR1 LNHNV, CDR2 YYDKDF (reference sequence). The CDR3 DNA reads as TGTGCCACCAGCAGAGAGGAACTCTTCTACGAGCAGTACTTC. Translated, it gives CATSREELFYEQYF.

This clone showed up just once. The rearrangement links TRBV5-4 to TRBJ2-2; D unresolved. From germline, CDR1 is SGHNT and CDR2 YYREEE (reference sequence). This CDR3 has 13 amino acids. The V end lost 2 bases, the J end lost 7 bases, and 9 bases lay between the germline ends. This CDR3 reads CASSLLGYGELFF. The CDR3, as DNA: TGTGCCAGCAGCTTATTGGGATACGGGGAGCTGTTTTTT.

The rearrangement joins TRBV21-1 to TRBJ2-7; the table's D call of TRBD2 was not tested on the DNA. TRBV21-1 constitutes a pseudogene. The CDR3 totals 14 residues. CDR3 DNA: TGTGCCAGCCGGGGGGGTGAAACCCTCTACGAGCAGTACTTC. It codes for CASRGGETLYEQYF.

This chain connects TRBV5-1 to TRBJ2-5, with no clear D. Deletions cut 5 bases from V and 5 bases from J, with 4 bases between. Germline assignment: CDR1 SGHRS and CDR2 YFSETQ. This CDR3 spans 10 amino acids. The CDR3 region has the DNA TGCGCCAGCAGGGGGGAGACCCAGTACTTC. Its protein is CASRGETQYF. Full variable domain (missing parts from reference TRBV5-1 and TRBJ2-5): KAGVTQTPRYLIKTRGQQVTLSCSPISGHRSVSWYQQTPGQGLQFLFEYFSETQRNKGNFPGRFSGRQFSNSRSEMNVSTLELGDSALYLCASRGETQYFGPGTRLLVL.

The chain combines TRBV6-6 with TRBJ2-6; TRBD1 matches 7 bases. With 4 bases clipped from V and 0 bases from J, the junction kept 0 bases outside the gene matches. From germline, CDR1 is MNHNY and CDR2 SVGAGI (reference sequence). The CDR3 is 15 residues long. This CDR3 reads CASSWDSSGANVLTF. The CDR3 DNA sequence: TGTGCCAGCAGTTGGGACAGCTCTGGGGCCAACGTCCTGACTTTC.

V usage is TRBV10-1 and J usage is TRBJ2-1; D remains unclear. The CDR3 contains 13 residues. The germline V gene has CDR1 WNHNN and CDR2 SYGVQD (reference sequence). V was shortened by 3 bases and J by 3 bases, with 6 bases between the two germline ends. The DNA of the CDR3 is TGCGCCAGCAGTGACGCGGTCTACAATGAGCAGTTCTTC. This gives the protein CASSDAVYNEQFF.

The chain couples TRBV6-4 to TRBJ1-1; 8 bases line up with TRBD1. From germline, CDR1 is MRHNA and CDR2 SNTAGT. Trimming removed 6 bases from V and 1 base from J; junction bases left unmatched: 7. CDR3 length equals 15 residues. CDR3 protein: CASSVQGGQNTEAFF. CDR3 bases: TGTGCCAGCAGCGTACAGGGGGGGCAGAACACTGAAGCTTTCTTT.

The chain joins TRBV9 to TRBJ2-7, with D possibly being TRBD1 or TRBD2 (5 bases each). Germline V gene lookup returns CDR1 SGDLS and CDR2 YYNGEE. V gave up 0 bases and J gave up 0 bases, with 10 bases separating them. CDR3 length equals 15 residues. The CDR3 here is CASSVDGTSSYEQYF. The CDR3 bases are TGTGCCAGCAGCGTAGACGGGACGAGCTCCTACGAGCAGTACTTC.

The genes are TRBV6-5 and TRBJ2-7, with 7 nucleotides matching TRBD1. Germline V gene data show CDR1 as MNHEY and CDR2 as SVGAGI. The CDR3 consists of 15 residues. V lost 10 bases and J lost 2; bases outside the gene matches: 14. CDR3 coding DNA: TGTGCCACCGGTGCCGGGACAGCGAGAACCTACGAGCAGTACTTC. Translation: CATGAGTARTYEQYF.

This sequence joins TRBV7-9 and TRBJ2-1; D remains unclear. V was trimmed by 0 bases and J by 4 bases, leaving 16 bases between them. Germline V CDR1 and CDR2: SEHNR, FQNEAQ (reference sequence). This CDR3 is 17 amino acids long. This CDR3 is CASSLAQLGTRYNEQFF. The CDR3 DNA follows: TGTGCCAGCAGCTTAGCGCAGTTGGGTACCCGATACAATGAGCAGTTCTTC.

The chain combines TRBV6-5 with TRBJ2-4, with unresolved D. V gave up 4 bases and J gave up 9 bases, with 13 bases separating them. The CDR3 has 13 residues. The V gene's germline CDR1 is MNHEY and CDR2 SVGAGI. The CDR3 protein is CASSFNMWGIQYF. The CDR3, as DNA: TGTGCCAGCAGTTTTAACATGTGGGGCATTCAGTACTTC.

CDR3 sequence (DNA): TGCGCCAGCAGTTCGATTGGGCAGCAACAAAGTCGGGCCAACGTCCTGACTTTC. This codes for CASSSIGQQQSRANVLTF. This rearrangement joins TRBV23-1 to TRBJ2-6, with D uncertain. Being an ORF, TRBV23-1 has a function that is uncertain. V was trimmed by 5 bases and J by 5 bases, leaving 22 bases between them. CDR3 size: 18 residues.

The chain joins TRBV11-1 to TRBJ2-7, with 7 bases that match TRBD2. The trim removed 3 bases at V and 0 bases at J, leaving 5 bases unmatched. The CDR3 has 15 amino acids. Germline loops: CDR1 SGHAT, CDR2 FQDESV (reference sequence). The CDR3 DNA follows: TGTGCCAGCAGCTTTTCACGGGGGGTCTCCTACGAGCAGTACTTC. Protein: CASSFSRGVSYEQYF.

The chain is built from TRBV14 and TRBJ1-2; D remains ambiguous. Germline V gene sequence: CDR1 SGHDN, CDR2 FVKESK. The CDR3 is made up of 15 amino acids. Trimming stripped 5 bases from V and 4 bases from J, with 17 bases between. The CDR3 spells CASSNLSGKTYGYTF. The CDR3 nucleotides are TGTGCCAGCAGCAATCTATCTGGAAAGACCTATGGCTACACCTTC. The entire variable domain, with the rest obtained from reference TRBV14 and TRBJ1-2, is as follows: EAGVTQFPSHSVIEKGQTVTLRCDPISGHDNLYWYRRVMGKEIKFLLHFVKESKQDESGMPNNRFLAERTGGTYSTLKVQPAELEDSGVYFCASSNLSGKTYGYTFGSGTRLTVV.

The chain joins TRBV6-5 to TRBJ2-1; 9 nucleotides match TRBD1. J lost 3 bases, V lost 6 bases, and 6 bases had no gene match. The CDR3 is 15 amino acids. Germline values: CDR1 MNHEY, CDR2 SVGAGI. CDR3 coding DNA: TGTGCCAGCAGCTGGGGACAGGGCCTCTACAATGAGCAGTTCTTC. It is translated as CASSWGQGLYNEQFF.

The chain links TRBV28 to TRBJ2-3, with D possibly TRBD2 on 6 matching bases. The V end lost 6 bases, the J end lost 0 bases, and 16 bases lay between the germline ends. The CDR3 contains 16 residues. Per the germline V gene, CDR1 is MDHEN and CDR2 is SYDVKM. The CDR3 DNA follows: TGTGCCAGCAGCTTGGGGTTAGCGGAAAGCACAGATACGCAGTATTTT. It encodes CASSLGLAESTDTQYF.

This chain's CDR3 is CASSSKVAGVQEQYF. CDR3 bases: TGCGCCAGCAGCTCCAAAGTAGCGGGAGTTCAGGAGCAGTACTTC. The J gene is TRBJ2-7, the V gene TRBV5-1, with 9 bases fitting TRBD2. V dropped 3 bases and J dropped 7; count of bases not matched to a gene: 11. From germline, CDR1 is SGHRS and CDR2 YFSETQ. This CDR3 spans 15 amino acids.

This clone has only one observation. CDR3 in DNA: TGTGCCAGCAGCTTTTACCGGGAGGGCCGTTTCAACGAGCAGTACTTC. Translation: CASSFYREGRFNEQYF. This chain uses TRBV7-9 with TRBJ2-7, with 8 bases fitting TRBD2. Germline assignment: CDR1 SEHNR and CDR2 FQNEAQ (reference sequence). With 3 bases clipped from V and 5 bases from J, the junction kept 12 bases outside the gene matches. This CDR3 has 16 residues.

This clone was recorded only once. The chain couples TRBV5-3 to TRBJ2-3; D is perhaps TRBD1 or TRBD2 (5 bases each). TRBV5-3 is marked as an open reading frame, function uncertain. This CDR3 comprises 12 residues. V lost 4 bases, J lost 11 bases, and 14 bases lay in between. The CDR3 region is CARSLRGGEQYF. As DNA, the CDR3 is TGTGCCAGAAGCCTCCGGGGCGGTGAGCAGTATTTT.

This chain uses TRBV10-2 with TRBJ2-6; tentative D call: TRBD1 (6 bases). V gave up 3 bases and J gave up 0 bases, with 9 bases separating them. Per germline, CDR1 WSHSY and CDR2 SAAADI. There are 16 residues in the CDR3. The CDR3 here is CASSDRGASGANVLTF. The DNA of the CDR3 is TGCGCCAGCAGTGACAGGGGAGCCTCTGGGGCCAACGTCCTGACTTTC.

The CDR3: CASNFNMWGIQYF. The CDR3 bases are TGTGCCAGCAATTTTAACATGTGGGGCATTCAGTACTTC. V and J are TRBV6-5 and TRBJ2-4; D is unclear. There are 13 residues in the CDR3. The germline gives CDR1 MNHEY, CDR2 SVGAGI. The V end was cut by 7 bases, the J end by 9 bases, with 16 bases between.

The rearrangement uses TRBV28 and TRBJ2-7; 7 bases are a match to TRBD2. The CDR3 extends over 16 amino acids. Germline CDR1 is MDHEN and CDR2 is SYDVKM. The junction had 13 bases not matched to a gene; V was cut back by 3 bases and J by 5 bases. The CDR3 DNA is TGTGCCAGCAGTTTTATCCATCCTAGCCGGGGGGACGAGCAGTACTTC. Amino acid sequence: CASSFIHPSRGDEQYF. The complete variable domain, with remaining parts taken from reference TRBV28 and TRBJ2-7, reads DVKVTQSSRYLVKRTGEKVFLECVQDMDHENMFWYRQDPGLGLRLIYFSYDVKMKEKGDIPEGYSVSREKKERFSLILESASTNQTSMYLCASSFIHPSRGDEQYFGPGTRLTVT.

The V call is TRBV5-1, the J call TRBJ2-7; D gene ambiguous. The germline V and J ends were trimmed by 0 bases and 4 bases, with 5 bases remaining between them. This CDR3 is built from 12 residues. Germline V gene data show CDR1 as SGHRS and CDR2 as YFSETQ. This CDR3 reads CASSLVGYEQYF. The CDR3 nucleotides are TGCGCCAGCAGCTTGGTAGGGTACGAGCAGTACTTC.

This clone appeared a single time. The chain combines TRBV21-1 with TRBJ2-7; the table names TRBD2, a call not compared with the DNA. TRBV21-1 is labeled a pseudogene. The CDR3 runs 16 residues. CDR3 sequence reads: CASSPLGGRAGNEQYF. The DNA of the CDR3 is TGTGCCAGCAGCCCCCTCGGCGGGAGGGCCGGTAACGAGCAGTACTTC.

This rearrangement joins TRBV5-4 to TRBJ2-6, with a tentative D call TRBD1 (5 bases). The CDR3 runs 15 residues. Trimming shortened V by 1 base and J by 2 bases, and 7 bases separated the two germline ends. Germline assignment: CDR1 SGHNT and CDR2 YYREEE (reference sequence). CDR3 residues: CASSLMTAGANVLTF. CDR3 in DNA: TGTGCCAGCAGCTTGATGACAGCTGGGGCCAACGTCCTGACTTTC.

The CDR3 here is CASSLVVQPSYEQYF. The CDR3 DNA reads TGTGCCAGCAGCTTAGTGGTACAGCCCTCCTACGAGCAGTACTTC. The V call is TRBV7-9, the J call TRBJ2-7; D ambiguous. V lost 1 base, J lost 0 bases, and 10 bases lay in between. Germline V gives CDR1 SEHNR, CDR2 FQNEAQ (reference sequence). The CDR3 totals 15 residues.